This passage covers 4 T cell receptor beta chains from one sample sequenced in a study of T cell responses to AZD1222 COVID-19 vaccine. Clones were read by immunoSEQ multiplex PCR, and TCRdb kept only the in-frame ones, dropping some. The sample lists under 150,000 clones, 89% occurring once. The sequencing used peripheral blood, collected 28 days after the second AZD1222 dose. The origin of the receptors is an adult who received the AZD1222 COVID-19 vaccine.

The chain is built from TRBV6-5 and TRBJ1-2, with no clear D. V lost 5 bases and J 3 bases, leaving 7 bases between the germline ends. The CDR3 loop spans 12 amino acids. Per germline, CDR1 MNHEY and CDR2 SVGAGI. Here the CDR3 reads CASSPTDYGYTF. The CDR3 bases are TGTGCCAGCAGTCCGACCGACTATGGCTACACCTTC.

J is TRBJ2-3 and V is TRBV7-2, with 10 bases matching TRBD2. Germline CDR1 and CDR2: SGHTA and FQGNSA. The CDR3 sequence is 17 residues long. Unmatched junction bases numbered 10, after V lost 5 bases and J lost 2 bases. The CDR3 region has the DNA TGTGCCAGCAGCCTCGCCCCTCTAGCGGGGGCCACAGATACGCAGTATTTT. It specifies CASSLAPLAGATDTQYF.

This sequence joins TRBV12-3 or TRBV12-4 and TRBJ1-3; no reliable D call. This CDR3 is 12 amino acids long. The V gene lost 6 bases and the J gene lost 1 base, with 4 bases spanning the gap. The CDR3 sequence: CASSRSGNTIYF. The CDR3 nucleotides read TGTGCCAGCAGCCGATCTGGAAACACCATATATTTT.

This chain uses TRBV2 with TRBJ2-1, with TRBD2 identical over 12 bases. Germline lookup yields CDR1 SNHLY and CDR2 FYNNEI. After removal of 6 bases from V and 3 bases from J, the junction contained 9 bases not matched to a gene. This CDR3 is built from 17 residues. The CDR3 DNA sequence: TGTGCCAGCAGAAAGACTAGCGGGAGCTTAATCTACAATGAGCAGTTCTTC. As protein: CASRKTSGSLIYNEQFF.